This T cell receptor (beta chain) was captured in a study of control samples from healthy donors and cancer patients. Sequencing was performed with immunoSEQ multiplex PCR; in TCRdb, only in-frame clones are kept and a portion is missing. The data contain more than 100,000 clones, over 85% of them singletons. CDR3 length: 16 amino acids. The germline V gene encodes CDR1 MDHEN and CDR2 SYDVKM. Between the trimmed V and J ends, which lost 5 bases and 6 bases, there was a span of 22 bases. This clonotype originated in a middle-aged man with head and neck cancer. Sequencing was performed on PBMCs. V usage is TRBV28 and J usage is TRBJ2-5; D possibly uses TRBD1 or TRBD2 (7 bases each). The chain's CDR3 is CASSLLREGAKQTQYF. The DNA for the CDR3 is TGTGCCAGCAGTCTTCTCAGGGAGGGGGCGAAGCAGACCCAGTACTTC.